A selection of T cell receptor beta chains follows, all from one sample in a study of blood T cell repertoires in COVID-19. Produced via immunoSEQ multiplex PCR; TCRdb's table is partial and in-frame only. Of fewer than 300,000 clones in the sample, 80% to 95% were seen once. Sequenced input: PBMCs or T cells enriched from blood (not recorded which). These receptors came from a woman aged 25 to 45 who had recovered from COVID-19. Each CDR3 is given with its conserved first and last residue. D genes are given only for firm matches. Expanded clones get a size class; other rows say once, few or many, or leave the size out.

V gene	clone size	J gene	D gene	CDR3 protein	CDR3 DNA
TRBV3-1/TRBV3-2	.	TRBJ2-3	TRBD2	CASSPGTSGRGGTDTQYF	TGTGCCAGCAGCCCGGGGACTAGCGGGAGAGGTGGCACAGATACGCAGTATTTT
TRBV5-1	.	TRBJ2-3	TRBD1	CASSWDRVADTQYF	TGCGCCAGCAGCTGGGACAGGGTCGCAGATACGCAGTATTTT
TRBV20-1	.	TRBJ2-3	TRBD1	CSASTPPGGETQYF	TGCAGTGCTAGTACCCCCCCAGGGGGTGAGACGCAGTATTTT
TRBV6-5	once	TRBJ1-5	.	CASSPTGRRNQPQHF	TGTGCCAGCAGTCCGACAGGACGTCGAAATCAGCCCCAGCATTTT
TRBV18	.	TRBJ2-5	TRBD1	CASSPLGPPGGTQYF	TGTGCCAGCTCACCCCTGGGACCCCCAGGGGGAACCCAGTACTTC
TRBV6-5	once	TRBJ2-4	.	CASTEGVAKNIQYF	TGTGCCAGCACCGAAGGGGTTGCCAAAAACATTCAGTACTTC
TRBV24-1	once	TRBJ2-2	TRBD1	CATSDPGTGPRGELFF	TGTGCCACCAGTGATCCCGGGACAGGGCCGCGCGGGGAGCTGTTTTTT
TRBV19	.	TRBJ2-5	.	CASSITGQETQYF	TGTGCCAGTAGTATAACGGGCCAAGAGACCCAGTACTTC
TRBV23-1	.	TRBJ2-7	TRBD1	CASSPTLRDRSSYEQYF	TGCGCCAGCAGTCCCACCTTACGGGACAGAAGCTCCTACGAGCAGTACTTC
TRBV28	.	TRBJ1-2	.	CASSLGRNYGYTF	TGTGCCAGCAGTTTGGGCAGAAATTATGGCTACACCTTC
TRBV6-2/TRBV6-3	.	TRBJ2-2	.	CASSYSAGVTGELFF	TGTGCCAGCAGTTACTCGGCAGGGGTCACCGGGGAGCTGTTTTTT
TRBV19	once	TRBJ1-1	.	CASSNREGGAEAFF	TGTGCCAGTAGTAACCGGGAAGGAGGCGCTGAAGCTTTCTTT
TRBV2	once	TRBJ2-5	TRBD1	CASSSRTGRGETQYF	TGTGCCAGCAGCTCCAGGACAGGGAGAGGCGAGACCCAGTACTTC
TRBV28	.	TRBJ1-5	.	CASSFQGRIDQPQHF	TGTGCCAGCAGTTTTCAGGGTCGGATTGATCAGCCCCAGCATTTT
TRBV27	once	TRBJ1-2	TRBD1	CASSLRTGGGVGGYTF	TGTGCCAGCAGTCTCCGGACAGGGGGCGGGGTAGGGGGCTACACCTTC
TRBV10-1	.	TRBJ2-3	TRBD2	CASSEGAGGTDTQYF	TGCGCCAGCAGTGAAGGGGCGGGAGGCACAGATACGCAGTATTTT
TRBV5-6	.	TRBJ1-6	TRBD1	CASGYSGGATNSPLHF	TGTGCCAGCGGATATTCAGGGGGCGCGACCAATTCACCCCTCCACTTT
TRBV28	.	TRBJ1-1	.	CASSLDWLAEAFF	TGTGCCAGCAGTTTAGATTGGCTGGCTGAAGCTTTCTTT
TRBV7-2	.	TRBJ1-6	.	CASSYQGNSPLHF	TGTGCCAGCAGCTACCAGGGTAATTCACCCCTCCACTTT
TRBV7-9	.	TRBJ2-7	.	CASSLRDNEQYF	TGTGCCAGCAGCTTAAGGGACAACGAGCAGTACTTC
TRBV27	.	TRBJ2-7	TRBD1	CAARGQTYEQYF	TGTGCCGCTCGGGGACAGACCTACGAGCAGTACTTC
TRBV19	.	TRBJ1-2	.	CASSIGAAGANGGYTF	TGTGCCAGTAGTATAGGGGCAGCGGGCGCCAACGGTGGCTACACCTTC
TRBV6-2/TRBV6-3	.	TRBJ2-2	.	CASSGTWVAMAGELFF	TGTGCCAGCAGTGGTACTTGGGTAGCTATGGCCGGGGAGCTGTTTTTT
TRBV28	.	TRBJ1-6	.	CASSLNRDSYNSPLHF	TGTGCCAGCAGTTTGAACCGGGACTCTTATAATTCACCCCTCCACTTT
TRBV11-2	.	TRBJ2-3	.	CASSLGSGRLDTQYF	TGTGCCAGCAGCTTAGGTTCGGGTAGACTAGATACGCAGTATTTT
TRBV30	.	TRBJ1-2	.	CAWTEVGGLPWGYTF	TGTGCCTGGACCGAGGTGGGGGGGCTCCCTTGGGGCTACACCTTC
TRBV6-5	.	TRBJ1-2	.	CASSLTTGSWGYGYTF	TGTGCCAGCAGTTTGACAACAGGATCCTGGGGCTATGGCTACACCTTC
TRBV5-1	.	TRBJ1-1	.	CASSLEGRHTEAFF	TGCGCCAGCAGCTTGGAGGGGCGCCACACTGAAGCTTTCTTT
TRBV28	.	TRBJ2-7	.	CASSLVSWLEQYF	TGTGCCAGCAGCCTCGTCTCGTGGCTCGAGCAGTACTTC
TRBV27	.	TRBJ2-5	.	CASRRENQETQYF	TGTGCCAGTCGCCGGGAGAACCAAGAGACCCAGTACTTC
TRBV5-1	.	TRBJ2-1	TRBD2	CASSLSSSGRAIYEQFF	TGCGCCAGCAGCTTGAGCTCTAGCGGGAGGGCCATCTATGAGCAGTTCTTC
TRBV2	few	TRBJ2-1	TRBD2	CASRETSGQTNEQFF	TGTGCCAGCAGGGAGACTAGCGGTCAGACAAATGAGCAGTTCTTC
TRBV11-2	.	TRBJ1-2	.	CASSGAGERIYGYTF	TGTGCCAGCAGCGGGGCAGGGGAGAGAATCTATGGCTACACCTTC
TRBV5-5	.	TRBJ1-5	.	CASSFRSQPQHF	TGTGCCAGCAGCTTCAGATCGCAGCCCCAGCATTTT
TRBV7-3	.	TRBJ2-1	TRBD2	CASSPLTGAGANEQFF	TGTGCCAGCAGCCCCCTAACGGGAGCGGGAGCCAATGAGCAGTTCTTC
TRBV5-1	.	TRBJ2-7	TRBD1	CASSFDRGDGEQYF	TGCGCCAGCAGCTTCGACAGGGGTGACGGCGAGCAGTACTTC
TRBV24-1	.	TRBJ2-1	TRBD1	CATSDPGTDHNEQFF	TGTGCCACCAGTGACCCCGGGACAGATCACAATGAGCAGTTCTTC
TRBV18	.	TRBJ2-5	TRBD1	CASSRFPPGQQETQYF	TGTGCCAGCTCACGCTTTCCGCCGGGACAGCAAGAGACCCAGTACTTC
TRBV7-2	.	TRBJ1-1	.	CASSLVAAKAFF	TGTGCCAGCAGCTTAGTTGCGGCTAAAGCTTTCTTT
TRBV9	.	TRBJ1-5	.	CASSVSGNSNQPQHF	TGTGCCAGCAGCGTAAGCGGTAATAGCAATCAGCCCCAGCATTTT
TRBV5-4	.	TRBJ2-7	.	CASSLANSYEQYF	TGTGCCAGCAGCTTGGCCAACAGTTACGAGCAGTACTTC
TRBV7-6	.	TRBJ2-1	TRBD2	CASSPGTSGNSYNEQFF	TGTGCCAGCAGCCCGGGGACTAGCGGGAATTCCTACAATGAGCAGTTCTTC
TRBV3-1/TRBV3-2	.	TRBJ2-1	TRBD2	CASSSVAPPGGEQFF	TGTGCCAGCAGCTCAGTCGCCCCCCCGGGGGGTGAGCAGTTCTTC